Given below is one T cell receptor beta chain in context. TCR alpha and beta CDR3 regions were amplified from RNA using iRepertoire nested multiplex PCR. One entry per CDR3 protein results from TCRdb running MiXCR on the multiplex PCR reads. The sample has approximately 110,000 distinct CDR3 sequences; roughly 23% are singletons. The germline gives CDR1 SGHTA, CDR2 FQGNSA. After removal of 1 base from V and 6 bases from J, the junction contained 5 bases not matched to a gene. The CDR3 length is 15 residues. This specimen comes from a study of glioma-infiltrating T cells. Input material: glioma tissue, nonneoplastic brain tissue, or PBMCs (not recorded which). This clonotype was sampled from a human donor with low-grade glioma or glioblastoma, undergoing nonglioma brain surgery, or in good health (not recorded which). The gene calls are TRBV7-2 and TRBJ2-7, with 11 bases that match TRBD1. CDR3 sequence reads: CASSLDRTGGLEQYF. CDR3 DNA: TGTGCCAGCAGCTTAGACAGGACAGGGGGCCTCGAGCAGTACTTC.